A single T cell receptor (beta chain) is shown here with its context. This entry is derived from a study of blood T cell repertoires in COVID-19. Study summary: Acute and convalescent COVID-19 specimens originated in the United States, Italy and Spain.

The repertoire was sequenced with immunoSEQ multiplex PCR; TCRdb's copy has only in-frame clones and lacks some. The sample lists around 99,000 clones; roughly 85% were seen once. The trim removed 4 bases at V and 5 bases at J, leaving 7 bases unmatched. Germline CDR1 is GTSNPN and CDR2 is SVGIG (reference sequence). The CDR3 is 14 residues long. The J gene is TRBJ2-3, the V gene TRBV30, with 9 nucleotides matching TRBD2. The origin of this receptor is a woman aged 55-70 years with acute or convalescent COVID-19. The sequencing sample was made of peripheral blood. In DNA, the CDR3 is TGTGCCTGGACGCGGGCGGGAGGGGGAGATACGCAGTATTTT. Translated: CAWTRAGGGDTQYF.